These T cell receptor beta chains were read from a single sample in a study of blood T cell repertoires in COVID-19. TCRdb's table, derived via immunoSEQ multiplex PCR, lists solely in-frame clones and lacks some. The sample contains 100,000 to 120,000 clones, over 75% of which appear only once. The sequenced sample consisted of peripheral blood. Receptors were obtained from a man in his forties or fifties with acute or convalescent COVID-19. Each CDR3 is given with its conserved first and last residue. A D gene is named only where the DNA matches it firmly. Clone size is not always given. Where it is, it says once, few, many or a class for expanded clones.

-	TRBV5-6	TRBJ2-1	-	CASSLITVALGPYNEQFF	TGTGCCAGCAGCTTGATTACAGTTGCACTGGGGCCGTACAATGAGCAGTTCTTC
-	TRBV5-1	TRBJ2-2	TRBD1	CASSVFQGAGGELFF	TGCGCCAGCAGCGTATTCCAGGGGGCAGGCGGGGAGCTGTTTTTT
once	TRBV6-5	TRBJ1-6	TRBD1	CASRPLDTGGSPLHF	TGTGCCAGCAGGCCACTGGACACAGGGGGGTCACCCCTCCACTTT
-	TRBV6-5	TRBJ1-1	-	CASQGHNTEAFF	TGTGCCAGTCAGGGACATAACACTGAAGCTTTCTTT
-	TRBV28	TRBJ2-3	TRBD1	CASSLSGQRRDTQYF	TGTGCCAGCAGTCTCTCGGGACAGCGACGAGATACGCAGTATTTT
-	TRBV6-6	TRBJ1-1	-	CASSYSKQGVRTEAFF	TGTGCCAGCAGTTACTCCAAACAGGGAGTTAGGACTGAAGCTTTCTTT
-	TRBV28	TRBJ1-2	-	CASSLSGYGYTF	TGTGCCAGCAGTTTGTCAGGGTATGGCTACACCTTC
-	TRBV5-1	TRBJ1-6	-	CASSLEVTQGGNSPLHF	TGCGCCAGCAGCTTGGAAGTCACGCAGGGAGGAAATTCACCCCTCCACTTT
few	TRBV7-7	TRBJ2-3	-	CASSLKGESTDTQYF	TGTGCCAGCAGTCTGAAAGGGGAAAGCACAGATACGCAGTATTTT
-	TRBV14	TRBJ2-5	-	CASSQDRGRQETQYF	TGTGCCAGCAGCCAAGACAGGGGGAGGCAAGAGACCCAGTACTTC
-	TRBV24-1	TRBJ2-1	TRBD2	CATSDLGSGGEQFF	TGTGCCACCAGTGATTTAGGTAGCGGGGGGGAGCAGTTCTTC
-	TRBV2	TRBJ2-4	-	CASSETKNIQYF	TGTGCCAGCAGTGAAACAAAAAACATTCAGTACTTC
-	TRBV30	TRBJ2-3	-	CAWGRGAGEEDTQYF	TGTGCCTGGGGCCGCGGGGCCGGGGAGGAGGATACGCAGTATTTT
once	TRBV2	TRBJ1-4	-	CASSGNYATNEKLFF	TGTGCCAGCAGTGGGAACTATGCAACTAATGAAAAACTGTTTTTT
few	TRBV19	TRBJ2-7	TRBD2	CASSRLAGNEQYF	TGTGCCAGTAGCCGCTTAGCGGGGAACGAGCAGTACTTC
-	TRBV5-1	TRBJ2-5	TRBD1	CASSPWTGGETQYF	TGCGCCAGCAGCCCCTGGACAGGGGGCGAGACCCAGTACTTC
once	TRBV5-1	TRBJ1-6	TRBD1	CASSPTGVGSPLHF	TGCGCCAGCAGCCCGACAGGGGTCGGTTCACCCCTCCACTTT
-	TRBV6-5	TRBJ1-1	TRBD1	CASSALGQGGTEAFF	TGTGCCAGCAGCGCCCTGGGACAGGGAGGCACTGAAGCTTTCTTT
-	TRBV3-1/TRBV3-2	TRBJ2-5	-	CASSQDQTGDQETQYF	TGTGCCAGCAGCCAAGATCAAACCGGGGACCAAGAGACCCAGTACTTC
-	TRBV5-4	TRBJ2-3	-	CASSLAGADTQYF	TGTGCCAGCAGCTTGGCAGGGGCAGATACGCAGTATTTT
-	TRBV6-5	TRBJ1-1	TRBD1	CASGPGQGWTEAFF	TGTGCCAGCGGACCGGGACAGGGATGGACTGAAGCTTTCTTT
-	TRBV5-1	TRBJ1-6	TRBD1	CASSPGTGRNSPLHF	TGCGCCAGCAGCCCGGGGACAGGGCGGAATTCACCCCTCCACTTT
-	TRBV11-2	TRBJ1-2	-	CASSPTGEGTYGYTF	TGTGCCAGCAGCCCGACCGGGGAGGGAACATATGGCTACACCTTC
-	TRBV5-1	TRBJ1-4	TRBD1	CASSLAGQRNEKLFF	TGCGCCAGCAGCTTGGCGGGACAGCGTAATGAAAAACTGTTTTTT
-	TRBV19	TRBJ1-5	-	CASRRGPFYQPQHF	TGTGCCAGCCGGAGAGGGCCCTTTTATCAGCCCCAGCATTTT
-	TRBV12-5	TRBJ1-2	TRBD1	CASGLGTGGAGGYTF	TGTGCTAGTGGTTTGGGGACAGGGGGCGCGGGTGGCTACACCTTC
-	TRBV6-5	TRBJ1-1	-	CASSLYQGPNTEAFF	TGTGCCAGCAGTCTATATCAGGGGCCGAACACTGAAGCTTTCTTT
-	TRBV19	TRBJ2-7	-	CASSIDRFRSDEQYF	TGTGCCAGTAGTATAGATCGTTTTAGGAGTGACGAGCAGTACTTC
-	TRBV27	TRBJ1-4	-	CASRPITREKLFF	TGTGCCAGCAGGCCTATAACTCGCGAAAAACTGTTTTTT
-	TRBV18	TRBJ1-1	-	CASSSRGTEAFF	TGTGCCAGCTCTAGCCGGGGCACTGAAGCTTTCTTT
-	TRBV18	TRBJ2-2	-	CASSQTGDRSLNTGELFF	TGTGCCAGCTCACAAACGGGAGACCGATCTTTGAACACCGGGGAGCTGTTTTTT
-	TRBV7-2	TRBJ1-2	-	CASSLEDRSSYTF	TGTGCCAGCAGCTTAGAAGACAGATCGAGCTACACCTTC
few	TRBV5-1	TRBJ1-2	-	CASSFRGDNGYTF	TGCGCCAGCAGCTTTCGGGGGGATAATGGCTACACCTTC
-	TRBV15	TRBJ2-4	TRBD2	CATSREGLAGDYIQYF	TGTGCCACCAGCAGAGAGGGACTAGCGGGTGATTACATTCAGTACTTC
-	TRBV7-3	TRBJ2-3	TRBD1	CASSPLDRFSDTQYF	TGTGCCAGCAGCCCGCTGGACAGGTTTTCGGATACGCAGTATTTT
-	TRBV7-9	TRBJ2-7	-	CASSLAGAYEQYF	TGTGCCAGCAGCTTGGCAGGGGCCTACGAGCAGTACTTC
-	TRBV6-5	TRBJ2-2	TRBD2	CASSPGGRLTGELFF	TGTGCCAGCAGTCCGGGGGGGCGGCTCACCGGGGAGCTGTTTTTT
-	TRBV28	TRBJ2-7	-	CASSLDRRYEQYF	TGTGCCAGCAGCTTGGACAGAAGATACGAGCAGTACTTC
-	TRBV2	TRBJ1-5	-	CASSSPGVLGQPQHF	TGTGCCAGCAGTTCTCCAGGGGTTCTAGGACAGCCCCAGCATTTT
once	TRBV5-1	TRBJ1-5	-	CASSLDGGSNQPQHF	TGCGCCAGCAGCTTAGACGGAGGGAGCAATCAGCCCCAGCATTTT
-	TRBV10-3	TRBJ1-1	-	CAARGMNTEAFF	TGTGCCGCCCGAGGCATGAACACTGAAGCTTTCTTT
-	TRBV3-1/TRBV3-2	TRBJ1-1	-	CASSPNIGTEAFF	TGTGCCAGCAGCCCCAATATCGGCACTGAAGCTTTCTTT
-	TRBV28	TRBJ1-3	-	CASSPAGIQGNTIYF	TGTGCCAGCAGTCCCGCCGGGATCCAAGGAAACACCATATATTTT
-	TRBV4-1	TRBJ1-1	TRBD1	CASSMYQGASFMNTEAFF	TGCGCCAGCAGCATGTATCAGGGGGCAAGCTTCATGAACACTGAAGCTTTCTTT
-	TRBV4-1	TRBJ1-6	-	CASSQRIDLSPLHF	TGCGCCAGCAGCCAACGAATAGATCTTTCACCCCTCCACTTT
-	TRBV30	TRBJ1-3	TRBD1	CAWSGQGAGNTIYF	TGTGCCTGGAGTGGACAGGGGGCTGGAAACACCATATATTTT
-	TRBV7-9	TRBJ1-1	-	CASSRIPSVNTEAFF	TGTGCCAGCAGCCGAATCCCATCAGTAAACACTGAAGCTTTCTTT
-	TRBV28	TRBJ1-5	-	CASSSSGSHSNQPQHF	TGTGCCAGCAGTTCCTCGGGGAGCCATAGCAATCAGCCCCAGCATTTT
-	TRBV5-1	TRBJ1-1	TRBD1	CASSSSPIGTGGGTEAFF	TGCGCCAGCAGCTCGTCCCCTATCGGGACAGGGGGGGGCACTGAAGCTTTCTTT
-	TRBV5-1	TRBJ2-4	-	CASSLVPGKQNIQYF	TGCGCCAGCAGCTTGGTTCCAGGGAAGCAAAACATTCAGTACTTC